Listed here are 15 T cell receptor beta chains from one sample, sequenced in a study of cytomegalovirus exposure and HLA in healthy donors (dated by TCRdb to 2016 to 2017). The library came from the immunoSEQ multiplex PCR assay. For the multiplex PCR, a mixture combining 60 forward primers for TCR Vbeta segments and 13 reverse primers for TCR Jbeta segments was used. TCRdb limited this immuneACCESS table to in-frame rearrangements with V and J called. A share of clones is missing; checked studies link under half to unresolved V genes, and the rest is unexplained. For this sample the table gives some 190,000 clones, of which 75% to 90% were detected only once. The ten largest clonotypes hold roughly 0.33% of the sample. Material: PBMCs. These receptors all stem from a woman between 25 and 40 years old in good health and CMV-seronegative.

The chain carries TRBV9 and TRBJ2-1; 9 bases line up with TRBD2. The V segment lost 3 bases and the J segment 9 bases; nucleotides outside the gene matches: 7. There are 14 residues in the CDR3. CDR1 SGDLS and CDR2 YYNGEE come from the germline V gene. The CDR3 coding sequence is TGTGCCAGCAGCGCCCACGGACTAGCGCCTGAGCAGTTCTTC. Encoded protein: CASSAHGLAPEQFF.

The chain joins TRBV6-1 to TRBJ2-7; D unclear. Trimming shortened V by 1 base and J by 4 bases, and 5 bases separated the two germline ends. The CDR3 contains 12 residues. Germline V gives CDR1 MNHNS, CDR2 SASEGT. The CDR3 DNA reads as TGTGCCAGCAGTGAAGGAGTTTACGAGCAGTACTTC. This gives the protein CASSEGVYEQYF.

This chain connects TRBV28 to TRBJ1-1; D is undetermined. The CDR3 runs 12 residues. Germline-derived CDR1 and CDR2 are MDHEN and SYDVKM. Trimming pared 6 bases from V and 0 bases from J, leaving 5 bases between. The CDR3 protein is CASSTMNTEAFF. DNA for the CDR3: TGTGCCAGCAGCACAATGAACACTGAAGCTTTCTTT.

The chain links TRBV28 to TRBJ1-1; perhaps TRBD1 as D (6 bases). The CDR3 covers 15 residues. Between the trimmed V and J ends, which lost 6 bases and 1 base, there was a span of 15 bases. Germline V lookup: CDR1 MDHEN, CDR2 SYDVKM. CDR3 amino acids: CASRSQGTPNTEAFF. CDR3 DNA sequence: TGTGCCAGCAGATCACAGGGAACTCCGAACACTGAAGCTTTCTTT.

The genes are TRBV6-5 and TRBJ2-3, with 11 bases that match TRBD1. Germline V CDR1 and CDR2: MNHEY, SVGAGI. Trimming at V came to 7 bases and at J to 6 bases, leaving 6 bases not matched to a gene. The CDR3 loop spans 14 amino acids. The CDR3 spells CASNPGQGVDTQYF. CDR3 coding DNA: TGTGCCAGCAATCCGGGACAGGGGGTTGATACGCAGTATTTT.

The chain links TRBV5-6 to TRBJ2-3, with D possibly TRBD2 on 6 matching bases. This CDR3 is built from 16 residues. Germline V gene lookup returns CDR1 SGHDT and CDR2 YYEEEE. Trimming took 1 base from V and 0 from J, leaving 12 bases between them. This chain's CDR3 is CASSLRVAASTDTQYF. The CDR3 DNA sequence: TGTGCCAGCAGCTTGCGGGTAGCGGCCAGCACAGATACGCAGTATTTT.

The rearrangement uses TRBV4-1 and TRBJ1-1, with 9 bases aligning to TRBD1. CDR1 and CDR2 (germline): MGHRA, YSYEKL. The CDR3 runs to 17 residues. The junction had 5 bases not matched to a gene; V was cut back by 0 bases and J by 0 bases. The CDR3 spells CASSQEFGTGLNTEAFF. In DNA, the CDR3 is TGCGCCAGCAGCCAAGAATTTGGGACAGGGCTGAACACTGAAGCTTTCTTT.

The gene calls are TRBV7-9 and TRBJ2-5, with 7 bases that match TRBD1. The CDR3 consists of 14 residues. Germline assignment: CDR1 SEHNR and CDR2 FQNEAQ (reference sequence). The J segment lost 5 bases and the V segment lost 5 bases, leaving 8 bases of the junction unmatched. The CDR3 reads CASSPLTGWETQYF. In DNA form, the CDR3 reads TGTGCCAGCAGCCCGTTGACAGGGTGGGAGACCCAGTACTTC.

The CDR3 DNA follows: TGCGCCAGCAGCCCCCAACAGCGGGGGGGCAGGATGAATGAGCAGTTCTTC. Translated: CASSPQQRGGRMNEQFF. J is TRBJ2-1 and V is TRBV4-1, with TRBD2 matching 10 bases. Trimming at V came to 4 bases and at J to 7 bases, leaving 13 bases not matched to a gene. CDR1 MGHRA and CDR2 YSYEKL come from the germline V gene. This CDR3 is built from 17 residues.

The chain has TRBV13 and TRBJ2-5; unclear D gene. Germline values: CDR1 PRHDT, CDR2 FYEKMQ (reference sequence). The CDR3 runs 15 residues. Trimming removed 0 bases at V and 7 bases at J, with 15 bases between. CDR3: CASSLGLRQLGTQYF. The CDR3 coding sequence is TGTGCCAGCAGCTTAGGCCTCAGACAACTCGGGACCCAGTACTTC.

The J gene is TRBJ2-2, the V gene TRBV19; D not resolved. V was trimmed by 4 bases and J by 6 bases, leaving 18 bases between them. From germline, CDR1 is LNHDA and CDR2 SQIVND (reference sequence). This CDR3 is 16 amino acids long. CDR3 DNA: TGTGCCAGTAGTACCGCTCCCGTATCTCTAGCCGGGGAGCTGTTTTTT. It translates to CASSTAPVSLAGELFF. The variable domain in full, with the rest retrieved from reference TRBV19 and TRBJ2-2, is DGGITQSPKYLFRKEGQNVTLSCEQNLNHDAMYWYRQDPGQGLRLIYYSQIVNDFQKGDIAEGYSVSREKKESFPLTVTSAQKNPTAFYLCASSTAPVSLAGELFFGEGSRLTVL.

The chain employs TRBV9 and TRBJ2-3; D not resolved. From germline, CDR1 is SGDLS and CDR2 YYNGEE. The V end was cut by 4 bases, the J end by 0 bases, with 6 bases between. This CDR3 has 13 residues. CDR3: CASSTSSTDTQYF. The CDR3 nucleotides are TGTGCCAGCAGCACTTCTAGCACAGATACGCAGTATTTT.

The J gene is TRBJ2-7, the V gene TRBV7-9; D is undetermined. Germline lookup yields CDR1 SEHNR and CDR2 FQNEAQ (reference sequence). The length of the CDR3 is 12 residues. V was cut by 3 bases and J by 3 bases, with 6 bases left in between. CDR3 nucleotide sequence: TGTGCCAGCAGCTTCCCTAGCTACGAGCAGTACTTC. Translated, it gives CASSFPSYEQYF.

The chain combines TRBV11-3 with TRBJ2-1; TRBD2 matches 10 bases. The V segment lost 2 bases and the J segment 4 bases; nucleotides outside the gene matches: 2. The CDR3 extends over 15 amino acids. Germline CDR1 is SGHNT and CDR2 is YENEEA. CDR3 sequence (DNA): TGTGCCAGCAGCTTATTAGCGGGGGGATACAATGAGCAGTTCTTC. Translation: CASSLLAGGYNEQFF.

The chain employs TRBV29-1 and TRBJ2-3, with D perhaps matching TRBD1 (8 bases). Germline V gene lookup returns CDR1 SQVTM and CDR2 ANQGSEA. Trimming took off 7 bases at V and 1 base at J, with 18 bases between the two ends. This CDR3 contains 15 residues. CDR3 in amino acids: CSAEGRGQGTDTQYF. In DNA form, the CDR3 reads TGCAGCGCCGAAGGGAGGGGACAGGGCACAGATACGCAGTATTTT.